These 20 T cell receptor beta chains originate from one sample sequenced in a study of T-cell reconstitution after alpha-beta-depleted transplantation in children (dated by TCRdb to between 2015 and 2016). The treatment or condition label for this specimen denotes: allogeneic hematopoietic cell transplantation with graft depleted of TCRalphabeta T cells and CD19 B cells. The library came from PCR. TCRdb records Illumina HiSeq 2500 as the sequencer. To normalize quantification of the TCRbeta repertoire, the TCR libraries were built with molecular barcoding that relied on unique molecular identifiers. The raw public data were reprocessed by TCRdb itself: fastp quality trimming at Q25, MiXCR clonotype calling, in-frame beta chains only. Duplicate CDR3 protein sequences are folded into a single record with the most common DNA and genes. The sample includes 90,000 to 150,000 distinct CDR3 sequences, with 23% observed a single time. Of the sample, roughly a tenth falls within the top ten clones.

Sequenced material: PBMCs, mostly from graft donor cells, taken 180 days after TCRalphabeta/CD19-depleted stem cell transplant. These receptors were taken from a male patient aged 2-15 years who had a stem cell transplant for chronic granulomatous disease, so the T cells may come from the graft donor.

This clonotype was observed many times. The chain carries TRBV4-1 and TRBJ1-1; D gene unclear. V was pared by 2 bases and J by 0 bases, with 10 bases between. Germline values: CDR1 MGHRA, CDR2 YSYEKL. CDR3 length: 15 amino acids. The DNA of the CDR3 is TGCGCCAGCAGCCAACCGGACGTGCTGAACACTGAAGCTTTCTTT. It yields the protein CASSQPDVLNTEAFF.

This clonotype was detected only a few times. The chain employs TRBV10-3 and TRBJ2-7, with unresolved D. V was trimmed by 4 bases and J by 4 bases, leaving 8 bases between them. The CDR3 consists of 12 residues. From germline, CDR1 is ENHRY and CDR2 SYGVKD. The CDR3 bases are TGTGCCATCAGTGCGGTTTTATACGAGCAGTACTTC. Protein: CAISAVLYEQYF.

This clonotype was detected many times. V and J are TRBV30 and TRBJ2-5; 7 nucleotides match TRBD2. Trimming at V came to 5 bases and at J to 1 base, leaving 7 bases not matched to a gene. The CDR3 sequence is 14 residues long. In germline, CDR1 is GTSNPN, CDR2 SVGIG (reference sequence). The DNA for the CDR3 is TGTGCCTGGGGGAAGACTAGCCTCCAAGAGACCCAGTACTTC. It translates to CAWGKTSLQETQYF.

This clonotype occurred many times. This chain links TRBV20-1 with TRBJ2-7; 8 bases agree with TRBD1. After removal of 6 bases from V and 0 bases from J, the junction contained 7 bases not matched to a gene. This CDR3 comprises 14 residues. Germline CDR1 DFQATT, CDR2 SNEGSKA (reference sequence). The CDR3 DNA is TGCAGTGCGTGGAGGACAGGGACCTCCTACGAGCAGTACTTC. Its translation is CSAWRTGTSYEQYF.

The J gene is TRBJ2-1, the V gene TRBV7-2; 10 bases are shared with TRBD2. Germline CDR1 SGHTA, CDR2 FQGNSA. The trim removed 3 bases at V and 7 bases at J, leaving 9 bases unmatched. The length of the CDR3 is 16 residues. The CDR3 sequence: CASSFYSGGFGNEQFF. For the CDR3, the DNA is TGTGCCAGCAGCTTCTATAGCGGGGGGTTCGGTAATGAGCAGTTCTTC. Filled out from reference TRBV7-2 and TRBJ2-1, the complete variable domain reads GAGVSQSPSNKVTEKGKDVELRCDPISGHTALYWYRQSLGQGLEFLIYFQGNSAPDKSGLPSDRFSAERTGGSVSTLTIQRTQQEDSAVYLCASSFYSGGFGNEQFFGPGTRLTVL.

V is TRBV12-3 or TRBV12-4 and J is TRBJ2-7; a weak D match, TRBD2 (7 bases). CDR3 length equals 14 residues. The V gene lost 4 bases and the J gene lost 3 bases, with 13 bases spanning the gap. The CDR3 here is CASSSGGRYYEQYF. As DNA, the CDR3 is TGTGCCAGCAGTTCGGGGGGCAGGTACTACGAGCAGTACTTC.

The gene calls are TRBV29-1 and TRBJ2-5; 10 positions agree with TRBD2. Germline V CDR1 and CDR2: SQVTM, ANQGSEA. The J segment lost 5 bases and the V segment lost 5 bases, leaving 8 bases of the junction unmatched. CDR3 length equals 14 residues. CDR3: CSVSTSGTGETQYF. Written as DNA, the CDR3 is TGCAGCGTTTCAACTAGCGGGACGGGGGAGACCCAGTACTTC.

This clonotype was seen at least ten times. This chain joins TRBV29-1 and TRBJ2-2; 8 bases align to TRBD2. The CDR3 length is 15 residues. After removal of 6 bases from V and 1 base from J, the junction contained 7 bases not matched to a gene. CDR1 and CDR2 (germline): SQVTM, ANQGSEA. This CDR3 reads CSVLRTSMNTGELFF. DNA for the CDR3: TGCAGCGTCCTGAGGACTAGCATGAACACCGGGGAGCTGTTTTTT.

The rearrangement joins TRBV5-1 to TRBJ2-7, with D maybe TRBD1 (6 bases). Germline V gives CDR1 SGHRS, CDR2 YFSETQ. The V gene lost 0 bases and the J gene lost 2 bases, with 9 bases spanning the gap. There are 14 residues in the CDR3. The CDR3 coding sequence is TGCGCCAGCAGCTTGGTAACAGGGACCTACGAGCAGTACTTC. This encodes CASSLVTGTYEQYF. Supplemented by reference TRBV5-1 and TRBJ2-7, the full variable domain reads KAGVTQTPRYLIKTRGQQVTLSCSPISGHRSVSWYQQTPGQGLQFLFEYFSETQRNKGNFPGRFSGRQFSNSRSEMNVSTLELGDSALYLCASSLVTGTYEQYFGPGTRLTVT.

In its sample, this clonotype was seen many times. The chain has TRBV27 and TRBJ2-1; the D is unclear. Trimming removed 7 bases from V and 4 bases from J, with 11 bases in between. The CDR3 sequence is 13 residues long. From germline, CDR1 is MNHEY and CDR2 SMNVEV (reference sequence). CDR3 sequence (DNA): TGTGCCAGCAAACCCGAGCCTTACAATGAGCAGTTCTTC. It is translated as CASKPEPYNEQFF.

This clonotype was found many times. The chain couples TRBV20-1 to TRBJ2-3; 8 nucleotides align to TRBD1. Per germline, CDR1 DFQATT and CDR2 SNEGSKA (reference sequence). This CDR3 spans 13 amino acids. With V trimmed by 1 base and J by 5 bases, 2 bases remained unmatched. In DNA, the CDR3 is TGCAGTGCTAGAGGGACAGGGTTAGATACGCAGTATTTT. As protein: CSARGTGLDTQYF.

This clonotype came up many times. This chain links TRBV20-1 with TRBJ2-7; TRBD1 aligns across 8 bases. Germline CDR1 reads DFQATT; CDR2 reads SNEGSKA (reference sequence). The ends lost 6 bases at V and 1 base at J; junction bases unmatched: 11. This CDR3 comprises 15 residues. CDR3: CSALLSGQGSYEQYF. The CDR3 DNA follows: TGCAGTGCCCTCTTATCCGGACAGGGTTCCTACGAGCAGTACTTC.

This clonotype turned up a few times. V usage is TRBV27 and J usage is TRBJ1-2, with 9 bases lining up with TRBD1. The CDR3 has 15 residues. Unmatched junction bases numbered 6, after V lost 5 bases and J lost 2 bases. Germline V gene data show CDR1 as MNHEY and CDR2 as SMNVEV (reference sequence). Written as DNA, the CDR3 is TGTGCCAGCAGTCCATACAGGGGGCGAAACTATGGCTACACCTTC. Translated: CASSPYRGRNYGYTF.

This clonotype was observed many times. V and J are TRBV6-5 and TRBJ2-1, with TRBD2 matching over 8 bases. V shed 6 bases and J 5 bases; nucleotides not matched to a gene: 12. Germline assignment: CDR1 MNHEY and CDR2 SVGAGI. This CDR3 has 16 amino acids. The CDR3 bases are TGTGCCAGCAGCTCCGGGGGGGCCTTTATCCACAATGAGCAGTTCTTC. Amino acids: CASSSGGAFIHNEQFF.

The V and J genes are TRBV7-2 and TRBJ2-3; D is uncertain. This CDR3 has 16 amino acids. The V gene's germline CDR1 is SGHTA and CDR2 FQGNSA. Trimming removed 4 bases at V and 0 bases at J, with 14 bases between. The CDR3, as DNA: TGTGCCAGCAGCTCCGGTTCCCTCGCTAGCACAGATACGCAGTATTTT. Protein sequence: CASSSGSLASTDTQYF.

This clonotype was detected many times. The J gene is TRBJ2-2, the V gene TRBV5-1; tentatively, D is TRBD1 (5 bases). Germline lookup yields CDR1 SGHRS and CDR2 YFSETQ. Trimming took off 1 base at V and 2 bases at J, with 12 bases between the two ends. The CDR3 runs 16 residues. The DNA of the CDR3 is TGCGCCAGCAGCTTGACCCCGACAGACAACACCGGGGAGCTGTTTTTT. Translation gives CASSLTPTDNTGELFF. The full variable domain, with the rest looked up from reference TRBV5-1 and TRBJ2-2, is KAGVTQTPRYLIKTRGQQVTLSCSPISGHRSVSWYQQTPGQGLQFLFEYFSETQRNKGNFPGRFSGRQFSNSRSEMNVSTLELGDSALYLCASSLTPTDNTGELFFGEGSRLTVL.

This clonotype was detected ten times or more. The chain combines TRBV19 with TRBJ2-1; the match to TRBD2 covers 8 bases. The trim removed 5 bases at V and 7 bases at J, leaving 10 bases unmatched. The CDR3 totals 15 residues. Germline V gene lookup returns CDR1 LNHDA and CDR2 SQIVND (reference sequence). Written as DNA, the CDR3 is TGTGCCAGTAGTCCGAACCCGCGGGGGGTAAATGAGCAGTTCTTC. Translating gives CASSPNPRGVNEQFF.

The V and J genes are TRBV20-1 and TRBJ2-3, with no clear D. Trimming stripped 6 bases from V and 4 bases from J, with 5 bases between. Germline V gene sequence: CDR1 DFQATT, CDR2 SNEGSKA (reference sequence). The CDR3 totals 10 residues. The CDR3 protein is CSALADTQYF. DNA of the CDR3: TGCAGTGCCCTTGCAGATACGCAGTATTTT.

This clonotype was observed many times. The chain carries TRBV28 and TRBJ1-2; 10 bases align to TRBD1. This CDR3 comprises 13 residues. J gave up 8 bases and V 4 bases, and 4 bases lay outside the gene matches. CDR1 is MDHEN, CDR2 SYDVKM, per germline. CDR3 nucleotides: TGTGCCAGCAGTTCGGGACAGGGGAGCGGCTACACCTTC. Translating gives CASSSGQGSGYTF.

This clonotype was found many times. The CDR3 region has the DNA TGCAGTGCTAGGGGGAGAAATGCCGGGAATGAGCAGTTCTTC. It codes for CSARGRNAGNEQFF. The chain has TRBV20-1 and TRBJ2-1; the D gene is possibly TRBD2 (5 bases). Germline values: CDR1 DFQATT, CDR2 SNEGSKA (reference sequence). CDR3 length: 14 amino acids. Trimming shortened V by 3 bases and J by 7 bases, and 16 bases separated the two germline ends.